A selection of T cell receptor beta chains follows, all from one sample in a study of shared clonotypes between healthy human individuals. The table came from immunoSEQ multiplex PCR; TCRdb's copy has only in-frame clones and leaves some out. The sample holds roughly 520,000 clones; 90% to 97% are singletons and the top ten take 0.055% to 0.075%. What was sequenced was naive CD4+ T cells sorted from blood. These receptors were collected from a woman in her 30s in good health. CDR3s include the opening cysteine and the closing phenylalanine or tryptophan. D genes are given only for firm matches. For some rows the clone size is stated as once, few or many, or as a class when expanded; others skip it.

-,TRBJ2-2,16,TRBV30,-,CAWSGRRTSNTGELFF,TGTGCCTGGAGTGGCCGCCGGACATCGAACACCGGGGAGCTGTTTTTT
-,TRBJ2-3,15,TRBV28,TRBD2,CASSQSGRGSDTQYF,TGTGCCAGCAGTCAAAGCGGGAGGGGATCAGATACGCAGTATTTT
-,TRBJ2-7,11,TRBV20-1,-,CSARDVYEQYF,TGCAGTGCTAGAGACGTTTACGAGCAGTACTTC
-,TRBJ1-1,16,TRBV6-5,TRBD1,CASSYSKTGGGFEAFF,TGTGCCAGCAGTTACTCCAAGACAGGGGGCGGTTTTGAAGCTTTCTTT
-,TRBJ2-3,14,TRBV7-2,-,CASSLRGRADTQYF,TGTGCCAGCAGCTTAAGGGGGAGGGCAGATACGCAGTATTTT
few,TRBJ2-7,15,TRBV18,TRBD1,CASSPPGQGSYEQYF,TGTGCCAGCTCACCACCGGGACAGGGGTCCTACGAGCAGTACTTC
-,TRBJ2-2,23,TRBV5-1,TRBD1,CASSFREALALPPGTGNTGELFF,TGCGCCAGCAGCTTCCGTGAGGCCCTCGCGTTGCCTCCCGGGACAGGGAACACCGGGGAGCTGTTTTTT
-,TRBJ1-4,15,TRBV4-1,TRBD1,CASSQLTGANEKLFF,TGCGCCAGCAGCCAACTGACAGGGGCTAATGAAAAACTGTTTTTT
-,TRBJ1-1,12,TRBV6-1,-,CASSERTVAAFF,TGTGCCAGCAGTGAGCGGACAGTCGCAGCTTTCTTT
-,TRBJ2-6,16,TRBV28,-,CASRENGGGGANVLTF,TGTGCCAGCAGAGAAAACGGGGGAGGTGGGGCCAACGTCCTGACTTTC
-,TRBJ1-5,16,TRBV19,-,CASSNPRTGLKQPQHF,TGTGCCAGTAGTAATCCTCGCACAGGGCTAAAACAGCCCCAGCATTTT
-,TRBJ1-2,14,TRBV5-1,-,CASSLNQGPYGYTF,TGCGCCAGCAGCCTGAACCAGGGGCCCTATGGCTACACCTTC
once,TRBJ2-2,12,TRBV10-1,-,CASSPNTGELFF,TGCGCCAGCAGTCCGAACACCGGGGAGCTGTTTTTT
-,TRBJ2-2,15,TRBV5-4,TRBD1,CASSQIQGANGELFF,TGTGCCAGCAGCCAAATACAGGGGGCTAACGGGGAGCTGTTTTTT